These T cell receptor beta chains were read from a single sample in a study of T-cell reconstitution after alpha-beta-depleted transplantation in children. TCRdb re-analysed the PCR reads in MiXCR, keeping a single row per CDR3 protein. This repertoire shows some 530,000 distinct CDR3 sequences, around 13% found once; its top ten account for more than 5.5%. The sequencing used PBMCs from the stem cell graft donor, collected from the stem cell graft. All receptors derive from a human donor who donated a stem cell graft to a child with combined immunodeficiency. CDR3s include the opening cysteine and the closing phenylalanine or tryptophan. The D gene is left open where the match is weak. Expanded clones are given a class, and other clones once, few, many or no size at all.

D gene: TRBD1; J gene: TRBJ1-5; clone size: NA; V gene: TRBV24-1; CDR3 DNA: TGTGCCACCAGTGACCTGACAGGGGATCAGCCCCAGCATTTT; CDR3 protein: CATSDLTGDQPQHF
D gene: NA; J gene: TRBJ2-7; clone size: few; V gene: TRBV21-1; CDR3 DNA: TGTGCCAGCAGCCCCGAGACTAGCGGGAGGGCCGACGAGCAGTACTTC; CDR3 protein: CASSPETSGRADEQYF
D gene: TRBD2; J gene: TRBJ2-1; clone size: few; V gene: TRBV5-1; CDR3 DNA: TGCGCCAGCAGCCCGACTAGCGGGGGATATTTTGAGCAGTTCTTC; CDR3 protein: CASSPTSGGYFEQFF
D gene: NA; J gene: TRBJ1-2; clone size: many; V gene: TRBV5-1; CDR3 DNA: TGCGCCAGCAGCTTGGCGGAGATTTATGGCTACACCTTC; CDR3 protein: CASSLAEIYGYTF
D gene: NA; J gene: TRBJ2-1; clone size: many; V gene: TRBV27; CDR3 DNA: TGTGCCAGCAGTTTTTCGCGGGATGTCGATGAGCAGTTCTTC; CDR3 protein: CASSFSRDVDEQFF
D gene: NA; J gene: TRBJ1-1; clone size: few; V gene: TRBV5-1; CDR3 DNA: TGCGCCAGCAGCTTACCGGGACTGGGAGAAGCTTTCTTT; CDR3 protein: CASSLPGLGEAFF
D gene: NA; J gene: TRBJ1-1; clone size: NA; V gene: TRBV29-1; CDR3 DNA: TGCAGCGCCCGGGGGACCTACACTGAAGCTTTCTTT; CDR3 protein: CSARGTYTEAFF
D gene: NA; J gene: TRBJ1-1; clone size: many; V gene: TRBV6-1; CDR3 DNA: TGTGCCAGCAAAATAACAGGGAAAAGAGGTGAAGCTTTCTTT; CDR3 protein: CASKITGKRGEAFF
D gene: TRBD1; J gene: TRBJ2-6; clone size: NA; V gene: TRBV19; CDR3 DNA: TGTGCCAGTAGTACGACGACAGGGGGAACTGGGGCCAACGTCCTGACTTTC; CDR3 protein: CASSTTTGGTGANVLTF
D gene: NA; J gene: TRBJ1-1; clone size: NA; V gene: TRBV12-3/TRBV12-4; CDR3 DNA: TGTGCCAGCAGTTTCCGTTTTCAGGGTGGACTGAACACTGAAGCTTTCTTT; CDR3 protein: CASSFRFQGGLNTEAFF
D gene: NA; J gene: TRBJ2-2; clone size: few; V gene: TRBV7-9; CDR3 DNA: TGTGCCAGCAGCTTGGGTGGTAGACCCGGGGAGCTGTTTTTT; CDR3 protein: CASSLGGRPGELFF
D gene: TRBD2; J gene: TRBJ2-1; clone size: many; V gene: TRBV6-1; CDR3 DNA: TGTGCCAGCAGCCTCTTAGCGGGGGCGGGCAATGAGCAGTTCTTC; CDR3 protein: CASSLLAGAGNEQFF
D gene: TRBD1; J gene: TRBJ2-5; clone size: few; V gene: TRBV7-9; CDR3 DNA: TGTGCCAGCAGCGTCGCCGGGACAGGGTTGGGGGAGACCCAGTACTTC; CDR3 protein: CASSVAGTGLGETQYF
D gene: NA; J gene: TRBJ2-7; clone size: many; V gene: TRBV29-1; CDR3 DNA: TGCAGCGTTGCCAACAGGGAGTTCTACGAGCAGTACTTC; CDR3 protein: CSVANREFYEQYF
D gene: TRBD1; J gene: TRBJ1-1; clone size: many; V gene: TRBV20-1; CDR3 DNA: TGCAGTGCAATATCAGGACAGGGGTTCGCTGAAGCTTTCTTT; CDR3 protein: CSAISGQGFAEAFF
D gene: TRBD2; J gene: TRBJ2-3; clone size: many; V gene: TRBV6-4; CDR3 DNA: TGTGCCAGCCGGACTAGCGGGAGTATAACAGATACGCAGTATTTT; CDR3 protein: CASRTSGSITDTQYF
D gene: NA; J gene: TRBJ1-1; clone size: NA; V gene: TRBV7-2; CDR3 DNA: TGTGCCAGCAGCTTAGTAGGGCAGGAAACTGAAGCTTTCTTT; CDR3 protein: CASSLVGQETEAFF
D gene: NA; J gene: TRBJ1-1; clone size: many; V gene: TRBV7-9; CDR3 DNA: TGTGCCAGCAGCCCAACGGACGGAAACACTGAAGCTTTCTTT; CDR3 protein: CASSPTDGNTEAFF
D gene: NA; J gene: TRBJ1-5; clone size: few; V gene: TRBV20-1; CDR3 DNA: TGCAGTGCTAGAGTCACCCCAGAACAGCCCCAGCATTTT; CDR3 protein: CSARVTPEQPQHF
D gene: NA; J gene: TRBJ2-7; clone size: many; V gene: TRBV27; CDR3 DNA: TGTGCCAGCAGTTCTATTGCAGGGGTCTACGAGCAGTACTTC; CDR3 protein: CASSSIAGVYEQYF
D gene: NA; J gene: TRBJ2-5; clone size: few; V gene: TRBV12-3/TRBV12-4; CDR3 DNA: TGTGCCAGCAGTCCCACGGGACGGGGCCAAGAGACCCAGTACTTC; CDR3 protein: CASSPTGRGQETQYF
D gene: NA; J gene: TRBJ2-5; clone size: few; V gene: TRBV20-1; CDR3 DNA: TGCAGTGCTACATTCAGGGTTCAAGAGACCCAGTACTTC; CDR3 protein: CSATFRVQETQYF
D gene: NA; J gene: TRBJ2-5; clone size: NA; V gene: TRBV6-6; CDR3 DNA: TGTGCCAGCAGTTACTCGGCCGAGACCCAGTACTTC; CDR3 protein: CASSYSAETQYF
D gene: NA; J gene: TRBJ2-7; clone size: NA; V gene: TRBV29-1; CDR3 DNA: TGCAGCGTAAACAGGGGGGGGGCCTCCGAGCAGTACTTC; CDR3 protein: CSVNRGGASEQYF
D gene: NA; J gene: TRBJ2-1; clone size: many; V gene: TRBV6-1; CDR3 DNA: TGTGCCAGTTACTGGGGGGAGCAGTTCTTC; CDR3 protein: CASYWGEQFF
D gene: NA; J gene: TRBJ2-3; clone size: few; V gene: TRBV6-2/TRBV6-3; CDR3 DNA: TGTGCCAGCAGTAACGGACAGCCCACAGATACGCAGTATTTT; CDR3 protein: CASSNGQPTDTQYF
D gene: NA; J gene: TRBJ2-1; clone size: NA; V gene: TRBV6-5; CDR3 DNA: TGTGCCAGCAGTTACTCGAGGCAGGGTGGTGGCCCCTACAATGAGCAGTTCTTC; CDR3 protein: CASSYSRQGGGPYNEQFF
D gene: TRBD1; J gene: TRBJ2-1; clone size: many; V gene: TRBV27; CDR3 DNA: TGTGCCAGCAGTTGGGGACAGGGTTACAATGAGCAGTTCTTC; CDR3 protein: CASSWGQGYNEQFF
D gene: NA; J gene: TRBJ2-1; clone size: NA; V gene: TRBV9; CDR3 DNA: TGTGCCAGCAGCGTAGCTAGGTGGGATGAGCAGTTCTTC; CDR3 protein: CASSVARWDEQFF
D gene: NA; J gene: TRBJ2-7; clone size: NA; V gene: TRBV7-9; CDR3 DNA: TGTGCCAGCAATGGGTTTAGTTACGAGCAGTACTTC; CDR3 protein: CASNGFSYEQYF
D gene: NA; J gene: TRBJ2-3; clone size: many; V gene: TRBV6-2/TRBV6-3; CDR3 DNA: TGTGCCAGCAGTAATGAAGCGGCAACTAGCACAGATACGCAGTATTTT; CDR3 protein: CASSNEAATSTDTQYF
D gene: TRBD2; J gene: TRBJ2-3; clone size: few; V gene: TRBV12-3/TRBV12-4; CDR3 DNA: TGTGCCAGCAGTTTAGGACTAGCGATCGGTACGCAGTATTTT; CDR3 protein: CASSLGLAIGTQYF
D gene: TRBD2; J gene: TRBJ2-7; clone size: few; V gene: TRBV12-3/TRBV12-4; CDR3 DNA: TGTGCCAGCAGTTTTATCGCGGGAGGTCGCTACGAGCAGTACTTC; CDR3 protein: CASSFIAGGRYEQYF
D gene: TRBD1; J gene: TRBJ2-5; clone size: many; V gene: TRBV4-3; CDR3 DNA: TGCGCCAGCAGCCATTACAGGGGGCAAGAGACCCAGTACTTC; CDR3 protein: CASSHYRGQETQYF
D gene: NA; J gene: TRBJ2-1; clone size: NA; V gene: TRBV2; CDR3 DNA: TGTGCCAGCAGAGGGACTGAAACCTACAATGAGCAGTTCTTC; CDR3 protein: CASRGTETYNEQFF
D gene: TRBD2; J gene: TRBJ2-1; clone size: NA; V gene: TRBV6-2/TRBV6-3; CDR3 DNA: TGTGCCAGCCGGACTAGCGGGACCGGGGAGGAGCAGTTCTTC; CDR3 protein: CASRTSGTGEEQFF
D gene: NA; J gene: TRBJ2-5; clone size: NA; V gene: TRBV20-1; CDR3 DNA: TGCAGTGCTGACCGGGAGTCCCAAGAGACCCAGTACTTC; CDR3 protein: CSADRESQETQYF
D gene: NA; J gene: TRBJ2-3; clone size: NA; V gene: TRBV7-2; CDR3 DNA: TGTGCCAGCAGGTTAAGGGTAGGAGTTGCAGATACGCAGTATTTT; CDR3 protein: CASRLRVGVADTQYF
D gene: TRBD1; J gene: TRBJ1-3; clone size: few; V gene: TRBV12-3/TRBV12-4; CDR3 DNA: TGTGCCAGCAGCCCTCAGGACAGGGCCTACTCTGGAAACACCATATATTTT; CDR3 protein: CASSPQDRAYSGNTIYF
D gene: NA; J gene: TRBJ2-1; clone size: few; V gene: TRBV7-9; CDR3 DNA: TGTGCCAGCAGCTTACCCCGCCCCGCAGAGTACAATGAGCAGTTCTTC; CDR3 protein: CASSLPRPAEYNEQFF
D gene: TRBD2; J gene: TRBJ2-1; clone size: few; V gene: TRBV4-1; CDR3 DNA: TGCGCCAGCAGCTCCCGGACTAGCGGGGGGGGGCAGTTCTTC; CDR3 protein: CASSSRTSGGGQFF
D gene: NA; J gene: TRBJ2-1; clone size: many; V gene: TRBV11-3; CDR3 DNA: TGTGCCAGCAGAGTTAGAACGGACAGCGAGCAGTTCTTC; CDR3 protein: CASRVRTDSEQFF
D gene: NA; J gene: TRBJ2-1; clone size: NA; V gene: TRBV11-2; CDR3 DNA: TGTGCCAGCAGTTCCAGACTGCAGGGGTACAATGAGCAGTTCTTC; CDR3 protein: CASSSRLQGYNEQFF